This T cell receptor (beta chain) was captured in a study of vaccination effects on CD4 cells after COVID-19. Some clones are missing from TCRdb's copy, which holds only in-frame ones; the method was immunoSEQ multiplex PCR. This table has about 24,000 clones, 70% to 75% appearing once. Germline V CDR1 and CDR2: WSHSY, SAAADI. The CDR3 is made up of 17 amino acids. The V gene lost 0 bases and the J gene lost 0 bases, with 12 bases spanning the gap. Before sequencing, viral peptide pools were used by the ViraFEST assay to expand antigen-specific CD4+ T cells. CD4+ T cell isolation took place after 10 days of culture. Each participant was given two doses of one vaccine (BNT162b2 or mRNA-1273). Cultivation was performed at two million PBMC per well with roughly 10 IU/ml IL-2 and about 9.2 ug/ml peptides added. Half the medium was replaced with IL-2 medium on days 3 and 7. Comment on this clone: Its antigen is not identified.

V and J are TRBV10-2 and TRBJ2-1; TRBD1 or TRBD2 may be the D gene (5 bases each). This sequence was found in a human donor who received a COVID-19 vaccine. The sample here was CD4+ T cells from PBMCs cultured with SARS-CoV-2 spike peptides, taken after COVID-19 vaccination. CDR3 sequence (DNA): TGCGCCAGCAGTGAGTCGTGGGGTGGGGGCTCCTACAATGAGCAGTTCTTC. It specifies CASSESWGGGSYNEQFF.